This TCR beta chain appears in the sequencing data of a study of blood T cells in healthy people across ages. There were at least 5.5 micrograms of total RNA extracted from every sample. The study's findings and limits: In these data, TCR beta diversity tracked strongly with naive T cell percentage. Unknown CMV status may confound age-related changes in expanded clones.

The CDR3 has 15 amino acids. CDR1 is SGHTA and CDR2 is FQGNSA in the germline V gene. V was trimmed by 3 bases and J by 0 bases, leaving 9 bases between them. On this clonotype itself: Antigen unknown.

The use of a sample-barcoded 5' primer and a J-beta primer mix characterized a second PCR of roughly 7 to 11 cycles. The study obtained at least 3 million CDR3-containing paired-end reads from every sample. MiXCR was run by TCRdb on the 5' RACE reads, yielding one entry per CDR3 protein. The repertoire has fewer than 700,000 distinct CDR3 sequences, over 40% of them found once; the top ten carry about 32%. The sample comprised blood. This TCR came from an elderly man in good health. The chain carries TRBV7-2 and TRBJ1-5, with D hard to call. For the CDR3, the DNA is TGTGCCAGCAGCTTCGTTCCAGCTAGCAATCAGCCCCAGCATTTT. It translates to CASSFVPASNQPQHF.